This TCR beta chain was recorded in a study of blood T cell repertoires in COVID-19. On the study more broadly: T cells, B-cell-depleted T cells, or PBMCs provided the cDNA or gDNA that served as material.

CDR1 is SGHRS, CDR2 YFSETQ, per germline. The germline V and J ends were trimmed by 6 bases and 2 bases, with 15 bases remaining between them. The CDR3 has 14 amino acids. How the authors handled the data: Quantification of nucleated cells was approximated via reference gene primer amplification. Sequencing was performed with immunoSEQ multiplex PCR; in TCRdb, only in-frame clones are kept and a portion is missing. D and trimming were read from the DNA, whereas the V and J calls and clone size are those reported in that table. The sample carries 200,000 to 250,000 clones, around 82% recorded once. Sequenced: peripheral blood. The chain employs TRBV5-1 and TRBJ2-7; D may be TRBD2 (7 bases). This clonotype originated in a woman aged 70-85 years with acute or convalescent COVID-19. This chain's CDR3 is CASKGDYHPYEQYF. The DNA of the CDR3 is TGCGCCAGCAAGGGGGACTACCATCCCTACGAGCAGTACTTC.